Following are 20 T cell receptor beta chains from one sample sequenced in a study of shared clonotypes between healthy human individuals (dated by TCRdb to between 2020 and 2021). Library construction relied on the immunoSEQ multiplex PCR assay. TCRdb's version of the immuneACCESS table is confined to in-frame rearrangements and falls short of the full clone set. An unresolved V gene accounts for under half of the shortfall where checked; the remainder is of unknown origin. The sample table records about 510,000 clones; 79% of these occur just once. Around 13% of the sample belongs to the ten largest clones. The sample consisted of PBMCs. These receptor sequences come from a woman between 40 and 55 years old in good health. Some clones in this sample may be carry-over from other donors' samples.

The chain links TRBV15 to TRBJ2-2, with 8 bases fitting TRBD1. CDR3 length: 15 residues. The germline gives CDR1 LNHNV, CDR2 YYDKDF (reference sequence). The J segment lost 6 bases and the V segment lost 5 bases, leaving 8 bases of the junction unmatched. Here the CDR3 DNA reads TGTGCCACCAGCCCTCGGACAGGGTGGTCCGGGGAGCTGTTTTTT. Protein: CATSPRTGWSGELFF.

The CDR3 bases are TGTGCCATCAGTGACAGGGTGAGGGGCTATGGCTACACCTTC. It translates to CAISDRVRGYGYTF. This rearrangement joins TRBV10-3 to TRBJ1-2; D might be TRBD1 (5 bases). The V end was cut by 3 bases, the J end by 4 bases, with 12 bases between. Germline CDR1 is ENHRY and CDR2 is SYGVKD. CDR3 length equals 14 residues.

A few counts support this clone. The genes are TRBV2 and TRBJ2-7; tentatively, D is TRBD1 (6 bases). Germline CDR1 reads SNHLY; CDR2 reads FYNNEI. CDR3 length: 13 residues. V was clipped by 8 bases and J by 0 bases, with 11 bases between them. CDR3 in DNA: TGTGCCAGCGGGGGACAACTCTCCTACGAGCAGTACTTC. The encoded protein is CASGGQLSYEQYF.

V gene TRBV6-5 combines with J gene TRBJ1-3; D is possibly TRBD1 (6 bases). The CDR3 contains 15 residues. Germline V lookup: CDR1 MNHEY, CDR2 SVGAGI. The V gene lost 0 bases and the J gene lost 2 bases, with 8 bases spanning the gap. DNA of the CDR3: TGTGCCAGCAGTTACTCGGGGGGCGCTGGAAACACCATATATTTT. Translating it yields CASSYSGGAGNTIYF.

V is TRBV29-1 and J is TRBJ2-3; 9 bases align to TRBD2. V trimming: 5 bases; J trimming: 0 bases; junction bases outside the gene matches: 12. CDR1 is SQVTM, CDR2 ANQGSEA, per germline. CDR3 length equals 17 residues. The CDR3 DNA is TGCAGCGTTCGTGGGGACGGCGGGAGGGCTAGCACAGATACGCAGTATTTT. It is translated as CSVRGDGGRASTDTQYF.

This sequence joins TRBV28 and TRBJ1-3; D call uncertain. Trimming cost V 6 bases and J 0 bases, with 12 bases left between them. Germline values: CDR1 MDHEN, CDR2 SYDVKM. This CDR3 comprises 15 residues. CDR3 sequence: CASSTASFSGNTIYF. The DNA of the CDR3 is TGTGCCAGCAGCACCGCCAGTTTCTCTGGAAACACCATATATTTT. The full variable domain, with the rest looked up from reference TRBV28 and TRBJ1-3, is DVKVTQSSRYLVKRTGEKVFLECVQDMDHENMFWYRQDPGLGLRLIYFSYDVKMKEKGDIPEGYSVSREKKERFSLILESASTNQTSMYLCASSTASFSGNTIYFGEGSWLTVV.

The CDR3 reads CASSSPGTGNTEAFF. CDR3 in DNA: TGTGCCAGCAGCTCCCCCGGGACAGGGAACACTGAAGCTTTCTTT. This rearrangement joins TRBV5-4 to TRBJ1-1; 8 bases match TRBD1. The V gene end was trimmed by 3 bases and the J gene end by 1 base; junction bases not matched to a gene: 5. CDR3 size: 15 residues. Per germline, CDR1 SGHNT and CDR2 YYREEE (reference sequence).

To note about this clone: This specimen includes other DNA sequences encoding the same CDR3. CDR3 nucleotides: TGTGCCAGCAGCGTAGCGGGAGACCCCTACAATGAGCAGTTCTTC. Encoded protein: CASSVAGDPYNEQFF. This chain links TRBV9 with TRBJ2-1, with a tentative D call TRBD2 (6 bases). Germline CDR1 SGDLS, CDR2 YYNGEE. V was pared by 0 bases and J by 2 bases, with 9 bases between. The CDR3 sequence is 15 residues long.

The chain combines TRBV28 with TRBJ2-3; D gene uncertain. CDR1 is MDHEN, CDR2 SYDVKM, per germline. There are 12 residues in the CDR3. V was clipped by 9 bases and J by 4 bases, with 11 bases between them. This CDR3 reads CASNPRPDTQYF. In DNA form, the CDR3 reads TGTGCCAGTAACCCCAGACCAGATACGCAGTATTTT.

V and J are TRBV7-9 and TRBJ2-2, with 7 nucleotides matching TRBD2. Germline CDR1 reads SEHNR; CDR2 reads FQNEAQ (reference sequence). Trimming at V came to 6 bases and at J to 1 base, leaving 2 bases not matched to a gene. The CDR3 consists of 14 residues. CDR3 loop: CASRGGRNTGELFF. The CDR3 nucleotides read TGTGCCAGCAGGGGCGGGAGGAACACCGGGGAGCTGTTTTTT.

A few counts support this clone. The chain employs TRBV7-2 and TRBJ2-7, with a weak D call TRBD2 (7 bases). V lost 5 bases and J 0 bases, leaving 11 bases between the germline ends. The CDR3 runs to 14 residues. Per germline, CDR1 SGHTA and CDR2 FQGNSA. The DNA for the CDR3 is TGTGCCAGCAGCGATAGGGGGGGCTCCTACGAGCAGTACTTC. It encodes CASSDRGGSYEQYF.

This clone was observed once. The CDR3 nucleotides read TGTGCCAGCAGCTTAGGCGCCGGGACTAGCGGGAGAATTGAGCAGTTCTTC. Encoded protein: CASSLGAGTSGRIEQFF. The chain is built from TRBV7-2 and TRBJ2-1; 14 nucleotides match TRBD2. Germline-derived CDR1 and CDR2 are SGHTA and FQGNSA. V trimming: 1 base; J trimming: 9 bases; junction bases outside the gene matches: 8. This CDR3 has 17 residues.

CDR3 sequence: CASNRVSDTGELFF. CDR3 in DNA: TGTGCCAGCAACAGGGTTTCGGACACCGGGGAGCTGTTTTTT. The chain employs TRBV6-1 and TRBJ2-2; D possibly corresponds to TRBD1 (6 bases). The CDR3 extends over 14 amino acids. Deletions cut 7 bases from V and 3 bases from J, with 12 bases between. Germline CDR1 is MNHNS and CDR2 is SASEGT.

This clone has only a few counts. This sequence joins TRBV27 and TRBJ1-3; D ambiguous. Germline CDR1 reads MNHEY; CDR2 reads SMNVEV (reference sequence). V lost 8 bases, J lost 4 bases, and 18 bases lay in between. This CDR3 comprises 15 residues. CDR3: CASGPLSGQGNTIYF. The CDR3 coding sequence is TGTGCCAGCGGGCCCCTCAGCGGGCAGGGAAACACCATATATTTT.

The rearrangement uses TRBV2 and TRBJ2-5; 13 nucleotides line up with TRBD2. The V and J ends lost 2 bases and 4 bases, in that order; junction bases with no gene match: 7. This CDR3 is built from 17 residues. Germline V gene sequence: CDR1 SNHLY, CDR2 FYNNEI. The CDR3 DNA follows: TGTGCCAGCAGTGAACGGACTAGCGGGAGTCGTAGAGAGACCCAGTACTTC. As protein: CASSERTSGSRRETQYF.

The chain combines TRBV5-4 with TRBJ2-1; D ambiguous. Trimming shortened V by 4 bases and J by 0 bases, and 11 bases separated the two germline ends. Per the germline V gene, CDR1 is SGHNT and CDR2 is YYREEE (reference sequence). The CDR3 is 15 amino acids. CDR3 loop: CASSPFLPSYNEQFF. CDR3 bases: TGTGCCAGCAGCCCATTCTTACCCTCCTACAATGAGCAGTTCTTC.

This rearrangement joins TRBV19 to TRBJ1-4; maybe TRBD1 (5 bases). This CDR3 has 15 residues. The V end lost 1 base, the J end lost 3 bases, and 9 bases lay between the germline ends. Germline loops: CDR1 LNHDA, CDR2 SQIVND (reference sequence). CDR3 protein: CASSIGGDPNEKLFF. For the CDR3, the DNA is TGTGCCAGTAGTATAGGAGGGGATCCTAATGAAAAACTGTTTTTT.

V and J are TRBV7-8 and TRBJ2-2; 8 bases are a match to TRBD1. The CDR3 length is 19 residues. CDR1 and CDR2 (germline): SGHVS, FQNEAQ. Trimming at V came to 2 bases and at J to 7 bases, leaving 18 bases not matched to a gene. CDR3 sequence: CASSLTPGVWAGGGGELFF. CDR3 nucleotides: TGTGCCAGCAGCTTAACCCCAGGAGTATGGGCAGGGGGCGGCGGGGAGCTGTTTTTT.

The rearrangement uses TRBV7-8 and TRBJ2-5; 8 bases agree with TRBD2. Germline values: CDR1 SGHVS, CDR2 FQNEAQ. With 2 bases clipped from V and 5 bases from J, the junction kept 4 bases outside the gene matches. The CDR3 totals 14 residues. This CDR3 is CASSLLAGGETQYF. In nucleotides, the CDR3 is TGTGCCAGCAGCTTACTTGCGGGAGGTGAGACCCAGTACTTC.

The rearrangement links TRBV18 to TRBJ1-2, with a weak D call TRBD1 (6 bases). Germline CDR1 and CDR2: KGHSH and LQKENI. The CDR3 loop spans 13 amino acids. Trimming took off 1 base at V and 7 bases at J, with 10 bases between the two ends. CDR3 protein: CASSPQQGRGYTF. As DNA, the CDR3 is TGTGCCAGCTCACCACAACAGGGACGTGGCTACACCTTC.